These T cell receptor beta chains were read from a single sample in a study of blood T cell repertoires in COVID-19. Assay: immunoSEQ multiplex PCR; the TCRdb copy retains only in-frame clones and omits some. The sample carries about 17,000 clones, about 90% recorded once. The specimen sequenced was peripheral blood. These receptors were collected from a human donor in a cohort sampled during active COVID-19. Both conserved end residues are part of each CDR3. Fields, in order: J gene, V gene, CDR3 length, clone size, D gene, CDR3 DNA, CDR3 protein. A D gene is named only where the DNA matches it firmly. Rows may omit the clone size; those that give it use once, few, many or a size class.

J: TRBJ2-1
V: TRBV7-6
length: 13
size: once
D: -
DNA: TGTGCCAGCAGCTTTCGGGATCGCAATGAGCAGTTCTTC
CDR3: CASSFRDRNEQFF

J: TRBJ1-1
V: TRBV6-5
length: 12
size: -
D: -
DNA: TGTGCCACCGCGGGGCCTAACACTGAAGCTTTCTTT
CDR3: CATAGPNTEAFF

J: TRBJ2-7
V: TRBV19
length: 15
size: -
D: TRBD1
DNA: TGTGCCAGTACCCTGGGACAGGGTATGGCCTACGAGCAGTACTTC
CDR3: CASTLGQGMAYEQYF

J: TRBJ1-1
V: TRBV7-9
length: 12
size: -
D: -
DNA: TGTGCCAGCAGCCCGTGGAACACTGAAGCTTTCTTT
CDR3: CASSPWNTEAFF

J: TRBJ1-4
V: TRBV25-1
length: 15
size: -
D: -
DNA: TGTGCCAGCAGTGATGGGCAGTCCGTAAATGAAAAACTGTTTTTT
CDR3: CASSDGQSVNEKLFF

J: TRBJ1-1
V: TRBV27
length: 18
size: -
D: TRBD1
DNA: TGTGCCAGCAGTTTGCGGCCGCAGGCAGGGGGTGGGATCACTGAAGCTTTCTTT
CDR3: CASSLRPQAGGGITEAFF

J: TRBJ1-1
V: TRBV28
length: 12
size: -
D: -
DNA: TGTGCCAGCAGTTTGGCCGGGGGTGAAGCTTTCTTT
CDR3: CASSLAGGEAFF

J: TRBJ2-7
V: TRBV3-1/TRBV3-2
length: 12
size: -
D: -
DNA: TGTGCCAGCAGCCAAACAGGTCACGAGCAGTACTTC
CDR3: CASSQTGHEQYF

J: TRBJ1-1
V: TRBV6-5
length: 15
size: -
D: -
DNA: TGTGCCAGCAGTTACTCGAGAGTTTTTACCACTGAAGCTTTCTTT
CDR3: CASSYSRVFTTEAFF

J: TRBJ2-1
V: TRBV6-5
length: 15
size: -
D: TRBD2
DNA: TGTGCCAGACTAGCGGTCACACACTCCTACAATGAGCAGTTCTTC
CDR3: CARLAVTHSYNEQFF

J: TRBJ2-2
V: TRBV19
length: 16
size: few
D: -
DNA: TGTGCCAGTGGAGTGCTGGGGACTTCGAACACCGGGGAGCTGTTTTTT
CDR3: CASGVLGTSNTGELFF

J: TRBJ2-2
V: TRBV30
length: 14
size: -
D: TRBD2
DNA: TGTGCCTGGAGTGTAATAGCGGGAGGCGGGGAGCTGTTTTTT
CDR3: CAWSVIAGGGELFF

J: TRBJ2-7
V: TRBV11-2
length: 14
size: -
D: -
DNA: TGTGCCAGCAGCCTAGTACAGGTTTCCCTGGAGCAGTACTTC
CDR3: CASSLVQVSLEQYF

J: TRBJ1-3
V: TRBV18
length: 16
size: -
D: TRBD1
DNA: TGTGCCAGCTCACCCTCCGGGACAGGAACTGGAAACACCATATATTTT
CDR3: CASSPSGTGTGNTIYF

J: TRBJ2-1
V: TRBV5-1
length: 19
size: -
D: TRBD2
DNA: TGCGCCAGCAGCCCCATGGGACTAGCGGGAGGGACGGGATCCAATGAGCAGTTCTTC
CDR3: CASSPMGLAGGTGSNEQFF

J: TRBJ1-5
V: TRBV2
length: 14
size: few
D: -
DNA: TGTGCCAGCAGAGCGGGATCCGGCAATCAGCCCCAGCATTTT
CDR3: CASRAGSGNQPQHF

J: TRBJ2-2
V: TRBV19
length: 14
size: few
D: -
DNA: TGTGCCAGTAGTAGACAGAGGAACACCGGGGAGCTGTTTTTT
CDR3: CASSRQRNTGELFF

J: TRBJ2-7
V: TRBV6-5
length: 13
size: -
D: -
DNA: TGTGCCAGCAGGCTCATACAGGGAGACGAGCAGTACTTC
CDR3: CASRLIQGDEQYF

J: TRBJ2-7
V: TRBV5-1
length: 16
size: -
D: TRBD2
DNA: TGCGCCAGCAGCTTGGAGCTGCCTAGCGGGAACTACGAGCAGTACTTC
CDR3: CASSLELPSGNYEQYF

J: TRBJ1-2
V: TRBV3-1/TRBV3-2
length: 15
size: few
D: TRBD1
DNA: TGTGCCAGCAGCCTAAGATTCCAGGGGGCCCATGGCTACACCTTC
CDR3: CASSLRFQGAHGYTF

J: TRBJ2-2
V: TRBV5-1
length: 13
size: once
D: -
DNA: TGCGCCAGCAGCTCCCAAAACACCGGGGAGCTGTTTTTT
CDR3: CASSSQNTGELFF

J: TRBJ1-5
V: TRBV4-1
length: 19
size: -
D: TRBD1
DNA: TGCGCCAGCAGCCCGAGCCGGGACAGGGGATACGCCTTTGGTCAGCCCCAGCATTTT
CDR3: CASSPSRDRGYAFGQPQHF

J: TRBJ2-1
V: TRBV5-5
length: 19
size: few
D: TRBD2
DNA: TGTGCCAGCAGCTGGGGGACTAGCGGGAGACCCTCAGGGATCAATGAGCAGTTCTTC
CDR3: CASSWGTSGRPSGINEQFF

J: TRBJ2-7
V: TRBV7-2
length: 15
size: -
D: -
DNA: TGTGCCAGCAGCAGAATGGCGGGATCCTCCTACGAGCAGTACTTC
CDR3: CASSRMAGSSYEQYF